This T cell receptor beta chain was identified during a study of blood T cell repertoires in COVID-19. At the level of the study: The study drew acute and convalescent COVID-19 samples from the United States, Italy and Spain. PBMCs, B-cell-depleted T cells, or T cells provided the cDNA or gDNA that made up the material.

The V and J ends lost 4 bases and 7 bases, in that order; junction bases with no gene match: 11. This CDR3 is 14 amino acids long. Germline CDR1 SGHRS, CDR2 YFSETQ. Per the study methods: Quantification of nucleated cells was approximated via reference gene primer amplification. Clones were sequenced by immunoSEQ multiplex PCR, and TCRdb holds only the in-frame ones, with some missing. V, J and clone size were drawn from that table, and D and trimming were deduced from the DNA. The data hold 150,000 to 200,000 clones, with roughly 94% observed a single time. The genes are TRBV5-1 and TRBJ2-7, with 7 bases identical to TRBD1. The sample was peripheral blood. The sequence was collected from a man in his thirties or forties with COVID-19, enrolled during active disease. The CDR3 nucleotides are TGCGCCAGCAGCAACAGACAGGGAACGAAAGAGCAGTACTTC. Its protein is CASSNRQGTKEQYF. The full variable domain, with the rest looked up from reference TRBV5-1 and TRBJ2-7, is KAGVTQTPRYLIKTRGQQVTLSCSPISGHRSVSWYQQTPGQGLQFLFEYFSETQRNKGNFPGRFSGRQFSNSRSEMNVSTLELGDSALYLCASSNRQGTKEQYFGPGTRLTVT.